A selection of T cell receptor beta chains follows, all from one sample in a study of blood T cell repertoires in COVID-19. Sequenced by immunoSEQ multiplex PCR; TCRdb stores in-frame clones only, minus some. The top ten clones hold about 1.3% of a sample with hundreds of thousands of clones, 85% to 90% of them seen once. Sequencing was carried out using PBMCs or T cells enriched from blood (not recorded which). These TCRs come from a man under 40 who had recovered from COVID-19. Each CDR3 is given with its conserved first and last residue. Each record gives: D gene, clone size, J gene, V gene, CDR3 protein, CDR3 DNA. The D gene is left open where the match is weak. Expanded clones are given a class, and other clones once, few, many or no size at all.

>-|-|TRBJ2-3|TRBV19
CASSPFPTIAVTQYF
TGTGCCAGTAGTCCCTTCCCGACAATCGCCGTTACGCAGTATTTT
>-|-|TRBJ1-2|TRBV5-4
CASRTFGREGYTF
TGTGCCAGCAGGACCTTCGGGAGGGAAGGCTACACCTTC
>-|-|TRBJ2-3|TRBV7-2
CASSPALITDTQYF
TGTGCCAGCAGCCCCGCCCTAATCACAGATACGCAGTATTTT
>TRBD1|-|TRBJ2-2|TRBV6-9
CASSLQGSGELFF
TGTGCCAGCAGTTTACAGGGGAGCGGGGAGCTGTTTTTT
>TRBD1|-|TRBJ1-1|TRBV6-2/TRBV6-3
CASSYGQGNTEAFF
TGTGCCAGCAGTTACGGACAGGGGAACACTGAAGCTTTCTTT
>-|-|TRBJ1-1|TRBV2
CASSGELEAFF
TGTGCCAGCTCGGGGGAACTCGAAGCTTTCTTT
>-|-|TRBJ2-3|TRBV5-1
CASSFGAATDTQYF
TGCGCCAGCAGCTTCGGAGCGGCCACAGATACGCAGTATTTT
>TRBD2|-|TRBJ2-2|TRBV27
CASSFSGGINTGELFF
TGTGCCAGCAGTTTTAGCGGGGGTATCAACACCGGGGAGCTGTTTTTT
>-|-|TRBJ1-4|TRBV9
CASSPTGGSGEKLFF
TGTGCCAGCAGCCCTACGGGGGGGTCGGGTGAAAAACTGTTTTTT
>TRBD1|-|TRBJ1-2|TRBV27
CASRGQGWEDRVGYGYTF
TGTGCCAGCAGAGGACAGGGTTGGGAGGACAGGGTTGGGTATGGCTACACCTTC
>TRBD2|-|TRBJ2-2|TRBV4-3
CASSQEPAGVSTGELFF
TGCGCCAGCAGCCAAGAGCCAGCGGGAGTGAGCACCGGGGAGCTGTTTTTT
>-|once|TRBJ2-2|TRBV11-2
CASKRQVNTGELFF
TGTGCCAGCAAAAGACAGGTGAACACCGGGGAGCTGTTTTTT
>-|once|TRBJ2-3|TRBV14
CASSQEYGSRAQYF
TGTGCCAGCAGCCAAGAGTACGGGAGCCGGGCGCAGTATTTT
>-|-|TRBJ2-1|TRBV28
CASSPHQSNEQFF
TGTGCCAGCAGCCCCCACCAGTCCAATGAGCAGTTCTTC
>-|-|TRBJ1-1|TRBV6-5
CASSYTQQNTEAFF
TGTGCCAGCAGTTACACACAACAGAACACTGAAGCTTTCTTT
>-|-|TRBJ2-1|TRBV3-1/TRBV3-2
CASSQEGRSGSYNEQFF
TGTGCCAGCAGCCAAGAAGGGAGGAGCGGTTCCTACAATGAGCAGTTCTTC
>TRBD1|-|TRBJ1-3|TRBV27
CASSGQGPGNTIYF
TGTGCCAGCAGCGGACAGGGCCCTGGAAACACCATATATTTT
>TRBD1|-|TRBJ2-1|TRBV6-5
CASSYSPGQYYNEQFF
TGTGCCAGCAGTTATTCACCGGGACAGTACTACAATGAGCAGTTCTTC
>-|-|TRBJ1-4|TRBV5-3
CARSLASSSWTPTRDEKLFF
TGTGCCAGAAGCTTGGCCTCAAGTTCCTGGACTCCAACCCGGGATGAAAAACTGTTTTTT
>-|-|TRBJ2-7|TRBV19
CASSIRGYEQYF
TGTGCCAGTAGTATAAGAGGCTACGAGCAGTACTTC
>-|-|TRBJ1-6|TRBV18
CASSPSGLDSPLHF
TGTGCCAGCTCACCATCAGGGCTAGATTCACCCCTCCACTTT
>TRBD2|once|TRBJ2-7|TRBV5-4
CASSLGGLAGVSSEQYF
TGTGCCAGCAGCTTGGGGGGACTAGCGGGAGTGAGCTCCGAGCAGTACTTC
>TRBD2|once|TRBJ2-7|TRBV5-1
CASRRELAAVYEQYF
TGCGCCAGCAGAAGAGAACTAGCGGCAGTCTACGAGCAGTACTTC
>-|few|TRBJ1-1|TRBV7-2
CASSLAGTKPGMNTEAFF
TGTGCCAGCAGCTTGGCCGGGACAAAACCCGGCATGAACACTGAAGCTTTCTTT
>TRBD1|-|TRBJ2-1|TRBV27
CASSWGTGEVNNEQFF
TGTGCCAGCAGTTGGGGGACAGGGGAAGTAAACAATGAGCAGTTCTTC
>TRBD2|-|TRBJ2-1|TRBV5-1
CASSLGLATTYNEQFF
TGCGCCAGCAGCTTGGGACTAGCTACAACCTACAATGAGCAGTTCTTC
>-|-|TRBJ1-2|TRBV9
CASSVWMGGYTF
TGTGCCAGCAGCGTATGGATGGGCGGCTACACCTTC